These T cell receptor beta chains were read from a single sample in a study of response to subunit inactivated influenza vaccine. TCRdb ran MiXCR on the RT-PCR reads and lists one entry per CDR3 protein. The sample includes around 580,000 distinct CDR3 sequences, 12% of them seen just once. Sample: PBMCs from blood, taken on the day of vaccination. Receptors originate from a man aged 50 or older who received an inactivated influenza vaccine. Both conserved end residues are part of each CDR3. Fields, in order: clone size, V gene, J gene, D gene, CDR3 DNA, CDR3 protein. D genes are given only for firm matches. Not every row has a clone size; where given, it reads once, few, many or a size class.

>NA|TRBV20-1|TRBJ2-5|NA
TGCAGTGCTAGGACAGTAAGCCAGCTAGGGACCCAGTACTTC
CSARTVSQLGTQYF
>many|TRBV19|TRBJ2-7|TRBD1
TGTGCCAGTAGTCTCGGACAGGGGATAGAGCAGTACTTC
CASSLGQGIEQYF
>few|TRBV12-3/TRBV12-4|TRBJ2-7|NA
TGTGCCAGCAGTTTTGGTCACGGGGCGGTCGAGCAGTACTTC
CASSFGHGAVEQYF
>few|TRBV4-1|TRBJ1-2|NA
TGCGCCAGCAGCCCAATGGGGGGTTATGGCTACACCTTC
CASSPMGGYGYTF
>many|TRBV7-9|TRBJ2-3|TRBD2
TGTGCCAGCAGCCCGACTAGCGGCACAGATACGCAGTATTTT
CASSPTSGTDTQYF
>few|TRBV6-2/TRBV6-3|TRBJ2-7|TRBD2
TGTGCCAGCAGTTACGGGCTAGCGGGTAATTCCTTCTCCTACGAGCAGTACTTC
CASSYGLAGNSFSYEQYF
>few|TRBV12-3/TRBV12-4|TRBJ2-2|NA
TGTGCCAGCAGTTTAGATGGCGTCACCGGGGAGCTGTTTTTT
CASSLDGVTGELFF
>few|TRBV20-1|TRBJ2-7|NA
TGCAGTCCTTGGGTGGGGGATCGCGAGCAGTACTTC
CSPWVGDREQYF
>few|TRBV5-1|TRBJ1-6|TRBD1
TGCGCCAGCAGCTCAGGACAGGGGACACCCCTCCACTTT
CASSSGQGTPLHF
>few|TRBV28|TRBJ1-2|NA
TGTGCCAGCGAACGACAAAACTATGGCTACACCTTC
CASERQNYGYTF
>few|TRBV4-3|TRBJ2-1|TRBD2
TGCGCCAGCAGCCACCCCAGAGCGGGGGACAATGAGCAGTTCTTC
CASSHPRAGDNEQFF
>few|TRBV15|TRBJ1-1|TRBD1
TGTGCCACCAGCAGGGGACAGATGAACACTGAAGCTTTCTTT
CATSRGQMNTEAFF
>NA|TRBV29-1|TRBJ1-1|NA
TGCAGCGTGGGGGGCCGGGTGATGAACACTGAAGCTTTCTTT
CSVGGRVMNTEAFF
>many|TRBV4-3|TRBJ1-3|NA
TGCGCCAGCAGCTCAGCCGGGACAAGCAACTCTGGAAACACCATATATTTT
CASSSAGTSNSGNTIYF
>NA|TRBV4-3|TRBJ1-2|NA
TGCGCCAGCAGCCAAGAAGCGTCAGGGGTAGACTATGGCTACACCTTC
CASSQEASGVDYGYTF
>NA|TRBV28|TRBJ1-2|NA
TGTGCCAGCAGTCCCGGGGGGGCTAACTATGGCTACACCTTC
CASSPGGANYGYTF
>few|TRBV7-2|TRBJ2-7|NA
TGTGCCAGCAGCCGAGAGACAGGTCGTTCCTACGAGCAGTACTTC
CASSRETGRSYEQYF
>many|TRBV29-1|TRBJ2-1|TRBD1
TGCAGCGTTGTGGACAGGGGGTTCCACAATGAGCAGTTCTTC
CSVVDRGFHNEQFF
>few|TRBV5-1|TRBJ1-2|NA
TGCGCCAGCAGCTGGAGGGGCGCGGACTATGGCTACACCTTC
CASSWRGADYGYTF
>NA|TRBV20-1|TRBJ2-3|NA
TGCAGGGGGGGGCGGGTTAGCACAGATACGCAGTATTTT
CRGGRVSTDTQYF
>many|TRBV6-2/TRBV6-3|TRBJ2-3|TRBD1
TGTGCCAGCCTCCGGGACAGACTCACAGATACGCAGTATTTT
CASLRDRLTDTQYF
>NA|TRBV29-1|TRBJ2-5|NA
TGCAGCGTTGAAGTGGGCGTCCAAGAGACCCAGTACTTC
CSVEVGVQETQYF
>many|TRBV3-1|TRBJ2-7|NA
TGTGCCAGCAGCCAAGGCGGTGCCTACGAGCAGTACTTC
CASSQGGAYEQYF
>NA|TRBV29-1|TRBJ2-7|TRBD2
TGCAGCGTTGAAGGAGGACTAGCTGCGGGAGAGCAGTACTTC
CSVEGGLAAGEQYF
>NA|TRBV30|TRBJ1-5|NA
TGTGCCTGGAGTAGGCTGGGTCAGCCCCAGCATTTT
CAWSRLGQPQHF
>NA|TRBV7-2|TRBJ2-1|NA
TGTGCCAGCAGCTTGCGGAAGAGCTCCTACAATGAGCAGTTCTTC
CASSLRKSSYNEQFF
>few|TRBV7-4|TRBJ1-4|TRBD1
TGTGCCAGCAGCTTAGGACGCTCCGGGACAGACTATGAAAAACTGTTTTTT
CASSLGRSGTDYEKLFF
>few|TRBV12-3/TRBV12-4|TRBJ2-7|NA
TGTGCCAGCAGTTTAATTTGGCGTTTGGGGGACGGCGAGCAGTACTTC
CASSLIWRLGDGEQYF
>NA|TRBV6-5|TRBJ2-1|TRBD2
TGTGCCAGCAGTTATTCGGGGGGTTTGAATGAGCAGTTCTTC
CASSYSGGLNEQFF
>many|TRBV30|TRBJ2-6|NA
TGTGCCTGGGCAGGGTTCTCTGGGGCCAACGTCCTGACTTTC
CAWAGFSGANVLTF
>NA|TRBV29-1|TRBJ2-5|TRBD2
TGCAGCGTTGCCCGGACTAGCGGGGGGATATCCTTC
CSVARTSGGISF
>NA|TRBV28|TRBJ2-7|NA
TGTGCCAGCAGTCGACTAGTTTTTAGCTCCTACGAGCAGTACTTC
CASSRLVFSSYEQYF
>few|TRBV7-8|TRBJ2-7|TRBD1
TGTGCCAGCAGCTTAGAGACAGGGGATCCCTACGAGCAGTACTTC
CASSLETGDPYEQYF
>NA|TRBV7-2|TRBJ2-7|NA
TGTGCCAGCAGCTTAGGAACAGTTCTCCACGAGCAGTACTTC
CASSLGTVLHEQYF
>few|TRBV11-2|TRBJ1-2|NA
TGTGCCAGCAGCTTAGACGCAGGGGCTAACTATGGCTACACCTTC
CASSLDAGANYGYTF
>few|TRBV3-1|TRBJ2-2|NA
TGTGCCAGCAGCCCCGCACAAATCGGAACCGGGGAGCTGTTTTTT
CASSPAQIGTGELFF
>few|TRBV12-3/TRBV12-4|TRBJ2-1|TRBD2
TGTGCCAGCAGTTTGGGGGCTAGCGGGAGAGGCCCTAAATCCTACAATGAGCAGTTCTTC
CASSLGASGRGPKSYNEQFF
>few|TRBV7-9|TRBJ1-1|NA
TGTGCCAGCAGCCCGAACAGGGCGCTCACTGAAGCTTTCTTT
CASSPNRALTEAFF
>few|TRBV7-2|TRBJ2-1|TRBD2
TGTGCCAGCAGCCCAAATGGCCCACGGGGGGGCTACAATGAGCAGTTCTTC
CASSPNGPRGGYNEQFF
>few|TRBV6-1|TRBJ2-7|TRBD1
TGTGCCAGCAGACGGACAGGGGGGGTATCCTACGAGCAGTACTTC
CASRRTGGVSYEQYF
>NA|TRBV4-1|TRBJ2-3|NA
TGCGCCAGCAGCCTACTCTCATTGATGGGAGGCACAGATACGCAGTATTTT
CASSLLSLMGGTDTQYF
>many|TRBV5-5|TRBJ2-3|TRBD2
TGTGCCAGCAGCTTGGGCCCTAGCGGGGGCACAGATACGCAGTATTTT
CASSLGPSGGTDTQYF
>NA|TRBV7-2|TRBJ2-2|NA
TGTGCCAGCAGCTTAGAGTCACGGGAGCTGTTTTTT
CASSLESRELFF
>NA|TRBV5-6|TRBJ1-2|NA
TGTGCCAGCAGCACGATTACCTATGGCTACACCTTC
CASSTITYGYTF
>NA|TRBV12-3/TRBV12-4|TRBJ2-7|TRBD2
TGTGCCAGCAGCGGCACTAGCGGGGGAAGGGACGAGCAGTACTTC
CASSGTSGGRDEQYF
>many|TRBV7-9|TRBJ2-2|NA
TGTGCCAGCAGACACCGTATCGGCGGGGAGCTGTTTTTT
CASRHRIGGELFF
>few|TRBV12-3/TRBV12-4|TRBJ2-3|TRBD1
TGTGCCAGCAACGGACAGGCGGACATTGATACGCAGTATTTT
CASNGQADIDTQYF
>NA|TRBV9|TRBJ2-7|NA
TGTGCCAGCAGCGTAGACGAGACAGACTCCTACGAGCAGTACTTC
CASSVDETDSYEQYF
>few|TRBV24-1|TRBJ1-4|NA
TGTGCCACCAGTGAAGCGGACCACAATGAAAAACTGTTTTTT
CATSEADHNEKLFF
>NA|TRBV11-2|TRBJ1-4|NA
TGTGCCAGCAGCTTAGTATGGGGAGTGGGGGAAAAACTGTTTTTT
CASSLVWGVGEKLFF
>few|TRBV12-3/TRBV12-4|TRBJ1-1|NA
TGTGCCAGCAGTTTGGCGGTGAACGCTGAAGCTTTCTTT
CASSLAVNAEAFF
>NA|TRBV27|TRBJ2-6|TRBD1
TGTGCCAGCAGTTTCCTTCGCCCGGAAACGGGACAGCCCTCTGGGGCCAACGTCCTGACTTTC
CASSFLRPETGQPSGANVLTF
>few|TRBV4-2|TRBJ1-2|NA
TGTGCCAGCAGCCAAGATCAGACAAACTATGGCTACACCTTC
CASSQDQTNYGYTF
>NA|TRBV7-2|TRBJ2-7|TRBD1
TGTGCCAGCAGCTTAGCCGGGACAGAGGTTAGCGAGCAGTACTTC
CASSLAGTEVSEQYF
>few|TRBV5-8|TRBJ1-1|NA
TGTGCCAGCAGCTTTCCTGGGAGTAGGGTAGGAACTGAAGCTTTCTTT
CASSFPGSRVGTEAFF
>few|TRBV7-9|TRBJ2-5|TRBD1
TGTGCCAGCAGCACACCGACAGGGCCCCAAGAGACCCAGTACTTC
CASSTPTGPQETQYF
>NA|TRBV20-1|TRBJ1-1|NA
TGCAGTGCTAGTTTGGCAGGGCGAAACACTGAAGCTTTCTTT
CSASLAGRNTEAFF
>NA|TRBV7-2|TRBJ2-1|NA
TGTGCCAGCAGCTTGGGGTTTGGGAACTACAATGAGCAGTTCTTC
CASSLGFGNYNEQFF
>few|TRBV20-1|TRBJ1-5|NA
TGCAGTGCTAGGATCGGTTCGGGGAACAATCAGCCCCAGCATTTT
CSARIGSGNNQPQHF